The 14 T cell receptor beta chains below all came from one sample that was sequenced in a study of blood T cell repertoires in COVID-19. Here immunoSEQ multiplex PCR was the method, and the copy in TCRdb shows in-frame clones only, minus some. The sample lists just over 200,000 clones; around 82% were seen once. The sample was peripheral blood. The receptors derive from a woman aged 70-85 years with acute or convalescent COVID-19.

This rearrangement joins TRBV6-6 to TRBJ2-5, with TRBD2 identical over 10 bases. Trimming removed 5 bases from V and 5 bases from J; junction bases left unmatched: 8. Germline V gives CDR1 MNHNY, CDR2 SVGAGI (reference sequence). This CDR3 is built from 15 residues. CDR3 residues: CASSPRLAGVETQYF. The DNA of the CDR3 is TGTGCCAGCAGTCCCCGGCTAGCGGGAGTTGAGACCCAGTACTTC.

The rearrangement uses TRBV19 and TRBJ2-6, with D possibly TRBD1 on 6 matching bases. CDR3 length: 17 amino acids. V was shortened by 5 bases and J by 2 bases, with 16 bases between the two germline ends. Germline values: CDR1 LNHDA, CDR2 SQIVND (reference sequence). This CDR3 is CASSSGTGSAGANVLTF. The CDR3 DNA sequence: TGTGCCAGTAGTTCAGGAACAGGGTCCGCTGGGGCCAACGTCCTGACTTTC.

The rearrangement uses TRBV11-3 and TRBJ1-1, with 9 positions matching TRBD1. This CDR3 spans 14 amino acids. The J segment lost 4 bases and the V segment lost 4 bases, leaving 4 bases of the junction unmatched. Germline V gene data show CDR1 as SGHNT and CDR2 as YENEEA. The CDR3: CASSSTGGSTEAFF. CDR3 sequence (DNA): TGTGCCAGCAGCTCGACAGGGGGGAGCACTGAAGCTTTCTTT.

The chain uses TRBV18 and TRBJ2-3, with 8 bases that match TRBD1. The CDR3 loop spans 17 amino acids. From germline, CDR1 is KGHSH and CDR2 LQKENI. The ends lost 2 bases at V and 1 base at J; junction bases unmatched: 8. CDR3 amino acids: CASSPAGQGLGTDTQYF. The DNA for the CDR3 is TGTGCCAGCTCACCAGCCGGACAGGGATTGGGCACAGATACGCAGTATTTT.

This clone was seen only a few times. V is TRBV5-1 and J is TRBJ2-1, with 8 bases fitting TRBD1. This CDR3 has 15 residues. Germline CDR1 SGHRS, CDR2 YFSETQ. V shed 4 bases and J 7 bases; nucleotides not matched to a gene: 10. The CDR3 here is CASSLTGAAENEQFF. The CDR3 nucleotides are TGCGCCAGCAGCCTGACAGGGGCAGCCGAAAATGAGCAGTTCTTC. Supplemented by reference TRBV5-1 and TRBJ2-1, the full variable domain reads KAGVTQTPRYLIKTRGQQVTLSCSPISGHRSVSWYQQTPGQGLQFLFEYFSETQRNKGNFPGRFSGRQFSNSRSEMNVSTLELGDSALYLCASSLTGAAENEQFFGPGTRLTVL.

V gene TRBV7-9 combines with J gene TRBJ2-3; TRBD1 matches at 8 bases. The CDR3 is made up of 15 amino acids. Germline V gives CDR1 SEHNR, CDR2 FQNEAQ (reference sequence). V gave up 5 bases and J gave up 3 bases; unmatched junction bases: 7. CDR3 bases: TGTGCCAGCAGCCTGCAGGGGGCTCGGACAGATACGCAGTATTTT. Encoded protein: CASSLQGARTDTQYF.

This clone was counted only a few times. The gene calls are TRBV27 and TRBJ2-6; D perhaps matches TRBD1 (5 bases). Germline loops: CDR1 MNHEY, CDR2 SMNVEV (reference sequence). Trimming pared 2 bases from V and 0 bases from J, leaving 11 bases between. The CDR3 covers 17 residues. CDR3 coding DNA: TGTGCCAGCAGTTTAAGGGGAAGAAACTCTGGGGCCAACGTCCTGACTTTC. This codes for CASSLRGRNSGANVLTF. The complete variable domain, with remaining parts taken from reference TRBV27 and TRBJ2-6, reads EAQVTQNPRYLITVTGKKLTVTCSQNMNHEYMSWYRQDPGLGLRQIYYSMNVEVTDKGDVPEGYKVSRKEKRNFPLILESPSPNQTSLYFCASSLRGRNSGANVLTFGAGSRLTVL.

The chain joins TRBV10-2 to TRBJ1-5; D gene ambiguous. The V gene's germline CDR1 is WSHSY and CDR2 SAAADI. The CDR3 runs to 14 residues. Trimming stripped 2 bases from V and 2 bases from J, with 7 bases between. As DNA, the CDR3 is TGCGCCAGCAGTGAGACAGAACGCAATCAGCCCCAGCATTTT. The encoded protein is CASSETERNQPQHF.

The V and J genes are TRBV6-8 and TRBJ2-1; 15 bases match TRBD2. CDR3 length: 15 amino acids. Germline CDR1 is MNHGY and CDR2 is SAAAGT. Germline trimming cut 4 bases from V and 7 bases from J; bases unmatched to any gene: 2. The CDR3 protein is CASSWTSGGGNEQFF. The CDR3 nucleotides are TGTGCCAGCAGTTGGACTAGCGGGGGGGGAAATGAGCAGTTCTTC.

The V call is TRBV10-3, the J call TRBJ2-2; D perhaps matches TRBD2 (6 bases). Germline loops: CDR1 ENHRY, CDR2 SYGVKD. The CDR3 covers 15 residues. Trimming removed 0 bases from V and 4 bases from J, with 9 bases in between. CDR3 bases: TGTGCCATCAGTGAGTCGGTAGCGGTCACCGGGGAGCTGTTTTTT. Residues: CAISESVAVTGELFF.

V and J are TRBV19 and TRBJ2-1, with 12 bases aligning to TRBD1. Germline V lookup: CDR1 LNHDA, CDR2 SQIVND (reference sequence). The CDR3 has 15 residues. J gave up 7 bases and V 7 bases, and 8 bases lay outside the gene matches. The CDR3 DNA reads as TGTGCCAGTAAAACCGGGACAGGGGGCAATAATGAGCAGTTCTTC. It specifies CASKTGTGGNNEQFF.

CDR3 in DNA: TGTGCCAGCAGTTTATTCCAGGGGGGTAGGAACGAGCAGTACTTC. Protein sequence: CASSLFQGGRNEQYF. This chain uses TRBV28 with TRBJ2-7, with D possibly matching TRBD1 (7 bases). Between the trimmed V and J ends, which lost 1 base and 5 bases, there was a span of 15 bases. CDR1 is MDHEN, CDR2 SYDVKM, per germline. The CDR3 sequence is 15 residues long. The whole variable domain, remainder taken from reference TRBV28 and TRBJ2-7, is DVKVTQSSRYLVKRTGEKVFLECVQDMDHENMFWYRQDPGLGLRLIYFSYDVKMKEKGDIPEGYSVSREKKERFSLILESASTNQTSMYLCASSLFQGGRNEQYFGPGTRLTVT.

The chain is built from TRBV30 and TRBJ2-3; 7 bases line up with TRBD1. The V and J ends lost 2 bases and 2 bases, in that order; junction bases with no gene match: 7. The CDR3 is 15 amino acids. CDR1 is GTSNPN and CDR2 is SVGIG in the germline V gene (reference sequence). CDR3 in DNA: TGTGCCTGGAGTAAGACAGGGACATTCACAGATACGCAGTATTTT. Translated: CAWSKTGTFTDTQYF.

The chain links TRBV28 to TRBJ2-3, with 7 bases aligning to TRBD1. This CDR3 has 14 amino acids. Germline V gene sequence: CDR1 MDHEN, CDR2 SYDVKM. After removal of 8 bases from V and 2 bases from J, the junction contained 7 bases not matched to a gene. CDR3 DNA: TGTGCCAGCGTGCCGGGACAGTACACAGATACGCAGTATTTT. It translates to CASVPGQYTDTQYF.